Below, 32 T cell receptor beta chains from the same sample are listed, as sequenced in a study of T-cell reconstitution after alpha-beta-depleted transplantation in children. Preparing the TCRbeta library involved the use of unique molecular identifiers. Each CDR3 protein is one row after TCRdb ran MiXCR on the PCR reads. The data show approximately 240,000 distinct CDR3 sequences, roughly a tenth seen once. The specimen comprised PBMCs, sampled before TCRalphabeta/CD19-depleted stem cell transplant. Receptors originate from a child under two years old with acute myeloid leukemia, due to receive a stem cell transplant.

This clonotype was counted at least ten times. This rearrangement joins TRBV29-1 to TRBJ2-5, with 15 positions matching TRBD2. The CDR3 has 14 residues. J lost 2 bases, V lost 6 bases, and 1 base had no gene match. Germline V lookup: CDR1 SQVTM, CDR2 ANQGSEA. This CDR3 is CSVGLAGGQETQYF. In DNA form, the CDR3 reads TGCAGCGTAGGACTAGCGGGAGGGCAAGAGACCCAGTACTTC.

This clonotype was counted ten times or more. J is TRBJ1-2 and V is TRBV12-3 or TRBV12-4; 8 bases are shared with TRBD1. The junction had 6 bases not matched to a gene; V was cut back by 5 bases and J by 7 bases. The CDR3 consists of 13 residues. The CDR3, as DNA: TGTGCCAGCAGTCCAGGGGGCGCAGCTGGCTACACCTTC. It translates to CASSPGGAAGYTF.

This clonotype has at least ten counts. The chain carries TRBV5-1 and TRBJ2-3; a possible D gene is TRBD1 (6 bases). CDR1 SGHRS and CDR2 YFSETQ come from the germline V gene. V dropped 0 bases and J dropped 3 bases, with 11 bases sitting between them. CDR3 length: 15 residues. The CDR3 DNA is TGCGCCAGCAGCTTGGCGTACAGGGAAACAGATACGCAGTATTTT. Its protein product is CASSLAYRETDTQYF.

This clonotype was counted at least ten times. The rearrangement links TRBV5-1 to TRBJ2-2; D tentatively fits TRBD1 or TRBD2 (6 bases each). The CDR3 extends over 16 amino acids. Germline values: CDR1 SGHRS, CDR2 YFSETQ. V was pared by 6 bases and J by 2 bases, with 17 bases between. In DNA form, the CDR3 reads TGCGCCAGCACTCCCGGGGGCGGGACTAACACCGGGGAGCTGTTTTTT. Translating gives CASTPGGGTNTGELFF.

This clonotype was seen many times. The chain joins TRBV7-2 to TRBJ2-2; the D is unclear. This CDR3 is built from 14 residues. Trimming stripped 2 bases from V and 6 bases from J, with 10 bases between. Germline V CDR1 and CDR2: SGHTA, FQGNSA. The CDR3 reads CASSLSDGSGELFF. CDR3 in DNA: TGTGCCAGCAGCTTATCTGACGGGTCCGGGGAGCTGTTTTTT. Using reference TRBV7-2 and TRBJ2-2 for the parts outside the CDR3, the full variable domain is GAGVSQSPSNKVTEKGKDVELRCDPISGHTALYWYRQSLGQGLEFLIYFQGNSAPDKSGLPSDRFSAERTGGSVSTLTIQRTQQEDSAVYLCASSLSDGSGELFFGEGSRLTVL.

The chain couples TRBV20-1 to TRBJ2-1, with 16 nucleotides matching TRBD2. The junction had 7 bases not matched to a gene; V was cut back by 1 base and J by 7 bases. The CDR3 contains 17 residues. Germline loops: CDR1 DFQATT, CDR2 SNEGSKA (reference sequence). The CDR3 DNA reads TGCAGTGCTAGAGTGGGGACTAGCGGGAGGGCGGAGAATGAGCAGTTCTTC. This codes for CSARVGTSGRAENEQFF.

This clonotype was seen only a few times. A read error is possible here, since a much larger clone lies one base away. The V gene is TRBV20-1, the J gene TRBJ1-5; 8 bases are a match to TRBD1. V shed 4 bases and J 5 bases; nucleotides not matched to a gene: 1. CDR3 size: 12 residues. Germline loops: CDR1 DFQATT, CDR2 SNEGSKA (reference sequence). CDR3 in DNA: TGCAGTGCTACAGGGGGCGATCAGCCCCAGCATTTT. It encodes CSATGGDQPQHF.

Many counts were recorded for this clonotype. V gene TRBV24-1 combines with J gene TRBJ2-1, with a tentative D call TRBD2 (5 bases). V was cut by 0 bases and J by 0 bases, with 8 bases left in between. CDR3 length equals 16 residues. Per the germline V gene, CDR1 is KGHDR and CDR2 is SFDVKD. The CDR3 protein is CATSDLRTASYNEQFF. DNA of the CDR3: TGTGCCACCAGTGATTTGCGGACTGCCTCCTACAATGAGCAGTTCTTC.

Ten or more counts support this clonotype. The chain links TRBV18 to TRBJ2-2; D is uncertain. Trimming took off 7 bases at V and 0 bases at J, with 6 bases between the two ends. The germline CDR1 and CDR2 sequences are KGHSH and LQKENI. This CDR3 region has 13 residues. The CDR3 nucleotides read TGTGCCAGCTTCGAGTCGAACACCGGGGAGCTGTTTTTT. It codes for CASFESNTGELFF.

This clonotype was picked up many times. The chain carries TRBV5-1 and TRBJ2-7; D not certain. V lost 5 bases and J 5 bases, leaving 11 bases between the germline ends. Germline values: CDR1 SGHRS, CDR2 YFSETQ. The CDR3 loop spans 12 amino acids. The CDR3 protein is CASSNQVDEQYF. The CDR3 DNA is TGCGCCAGCAGTAACCAGGTGGACGAGCAGTACTTC. The entire variable domain, with the rest obtained from reference TRBV5-1 and TRBJ2-7, is as follows: KAGVTQTPRYLIKTRGQQVTLSCSPISGHRSVSWYQQTPGQGLQFLFEYFSETQRNKGNFPGRFSGRQFSNSRSEMNVSTLELGDSALYLCASSNQVDEQYFGPGTRLTVT.

This clonotype was observed many times. V usage is TRBV5-1 and J usage is TRBJ2-7, with TRBD2 as a possible D gene (5 bases). This CDR3 has 11 amino acids. V was shortened by 4 bases and J by 3 bases, with 5 bases between the two germline ends. Per the germline V gene, CDR1 is SGHRS and CDR2 is YFSETQ. CDR3: CASSAGYEQYF. The CDR3 coding sequence is TGCGCCAGCAGCGCGGGCTACGAGCAGTACTTC.

As regards this clonotype: One junction end does not reproduce the germline sequence, and a read error may be involved. The chain couples TRBV4-2 to TRBJ2-2; 8 bases align to TRBD2. CDR1 is LGHNA and CDR2 is YNFKEQ in the germline V gene. The CDR3 totals 20 residues. CDR3 in amino acids: CAISPGVAGFSHIGTGELFF. CDR3 DNA sequence: TGTGCCATCAGCCCCGGGGTAGCGGGATTCTCCCATATAGGCACCGGGGAGCTGTTTTTT.

The chain combines TRBV5-1 with TRBJ2-2, with D possibly matching TRBD1 (6 bases). The CDR3 has 15 amino acids. Per the germline V gene, CDR1 is SGHRS and CDR2 is YFSETQ. V lost 4 bases and J 2 bases, leaving 12 bases between the germline ends. In DNA form, the CDR3 reads TGCGCCAGCAGCCTCAGACAGGATAACACCGGGGAGCTGTTTTTT. It encodes CASSLRQDNTGELFF.

Ten or more counts support this clonotype. V usage is TRBV7-2 and J usage is TRBJ2-2; D could derive from TRBD1 or TRBD2 (7 bases each). CDR3 length equals 16 residues. Germline loops: CDR1 SGHTA, CDR2 FQGNSA. V gave up 7 bases and J gave up 3 bases, with 18 bases separating them. As DNA, the CDR3 is TGTGCCAGCACCGAGCTCCCAGGGGGGGACACCGGGGAGCTGTTTTTT. This gives the protein CASTELPGGDTGELFF.

In this sample, this clonotype turned up a few times. This chain connects TRBV30 to TRBJ1-4; the match to TRBD1 covers 7 bases. This CDR3 is 13 amino acids long. Looked up from germline, CDR1 is GTSNPN and CDR2 is SVGIG (reference sequence). The ends lost 3 bases at V and 8 bases at J; junction bases unmatched: 6. CDR3 sequence (DNA): TGTGCCTGGAGCAGACAGGGAGACGAAAAACTGTTTTTT. It yields the protein CAWSRQGDEKLFF.

Ten or more counts support this clonotype. The J gene is TRBJ1-1, the V gene TRBV5-1; D gene ambiguous. The ends were cut back, 4 bases at V and 6 bases at J, with 13 bases in the middle. This CDR3 spans 13 amino acids. Germline V CDR1 and CDR2: SGHRS, YFSETQ. The CDR3 nucleotides are TGCGCCAGCAGCCCTGGGGATGGGGCTGAAGCTTTCTTT. Its translation: CASSPGDGAEAFF.

There are many counts of this clonotype. The chain has TRBV20-1 and TRBJ2-7; D gene ambiguous. Per germline, CDR1 DFQATT and CDR2 SNEGSKA (reference sequence). This CDR3 is 15 amino acids long. The V end lost 2 bases, the J end lost 0 bases, and 14 bases lay between the germline ends. DNA for the CDR3: TGCAGTGCTAGAAGAGGTCTTCTTAGCTCCTACGAGCAGTACTTC. This codes for CSARRGLLSSYEQYF.

This clonotype was found many times. The V call is TRBV11-2, the J call TRBJ2-7; no clear D. Trimming left V 5 bases short and J 5 bases short, with 13 bases between. Germline assignment: CDR1 SGHAT and CDR2 FQNNGV. CDR3 length: 13 residues. The CDR3 is CASSTLLNNEQYF. For the CDR3, the DNA is TGTGCCAGCAGCACGCTACTCAACAACGAGCAGTACTTC.

This clonotype was recorded many times. This chain uses TRBV7-2 with TRBJ2-7, with D perhaps matching TRBD1 (6 bases). CDR1 is SGHTA, CDR2 FQGNSA, per germline. V lost 1 base and J 4 bases, leaving 11 bases between the germline ends. This CDR3 is 14 amino acids long. CDR3 sequence reads: CASSLGGPLYEQYF. The CDR3 DNA follows: TGTGCCAGCAGCTTAGGGGGGCCCCTTTACGAGCAGTACTTC.

This clonotype came up many times. This chain links TRBV29-1 with TRBJ1-5; TRBD1 matches 9 bases. V was clipped by 7 bases and J by 2 bases; unmatched bases: 9. The CDR3 is 15 residues long. The germline V gene has CDR1 SQVTM and CDR2 ANQGSEA. The CDR3 is CSARRDREGNQPQHF. CDR3 bases: TGCAGCGCGAGGAGGGACAGGGAGGGCAATCAGCCCCAGCATTTT.

This chain connects TRBV11-2 to TRBJ2-3; 7 positions agree with TRBD1. This CDR3 has 14 residues. Germline loops: CDR1 SGHAT, CDR2 FQNNGV. Trimming took 2 bases from V and 3 from J; bases not matched to a gene: 2. CDR3 DNA: TGTGCCAGCAGCTTACGCAGGGGGACAGATACGCAGTATTTT. Amino acid sequence: CASSLRRGTDTQYF.

This clonotype showed up many times. V gene TRBV25-1 combines with J gene TRBJ2-7, with TRBD2 identical over 11 bases. Unmatched junction bases numbered 4, after V lost 7 bases and J lost 2 bases. Germline V lookup: CDR1 MGHDK, CDR2 SYGVNS. This CDR3 comprises 14 residues. CDR3 coding DNA: TGTGCCAGCACCCCGACTAGCGGGACCTACGAGCAGTACTTC. Translated: CASTPTSGTYEQYF.

Of note for this clonotype: This could be a read error, since a much larger clone is one nucleotide away. The chain recombines TRBV7-8 with TRBJ2-7; no clear D. In germline, CDR1 is SGHVS, CDR2 FQNEAQ. There are 15 residues in the CDR3. In DNA, the CDR3 is TGTGCCAGCAGCTTAGCGCGTGGCGACTCCTACGATCAGTACTTC. Protein: CASSLARGDSYDQYF.

This clonotype was recorded many times. The chain employs TRBV11-3 and TRBJ2-2; possible D gene TRBD1, 7 bases. With 5 bases removed from V and 0 bases from J, the gap between germline ends came to 13 bases. The germline gives CDR1 SGHNT, CDR2 YENEEA. The CDR3 has 16 residues. The CDR3 protein is CASSQGGQPNTGELFF. CDR3 sequence (DNA): TGTGCCAGCAGCCAGGGGGGACAGCCGAACACCGGGGAGCTGTTTTTT.

The sample holds many counts of this clonotype. The V and J genes are TRBV28 and TRBJ2-7; perhaps TRBD1 as D (6 bases). Trimming cost V 5 bases and J 0 bases, with 8 bases left between them. The CDR3 runs 13 residues. CDR1 is MDHEN, CDR2 SYDVKM, per germline. The CDR3 here is CASSPGHSYEQYF. The CDR3 bases are TGTGCCAGCAGTCCGGGACACTCCTACGAGCAGTACTTC.

This clonotype was counted many times. This sequence joins TRBV20-1 and TRBJ2-7; unclear D gene. This CDR3 region has 11 residues. Germline-derived CDR1 and CDR2 are DFQATT and SNEGSKA (reference sequence). V gave up 3 bases and J gave up 0 bases, with 3 bases separating them. The DNA for the CDR3 is TGCAGTGCTAGGCTCTCCTACGAGCAGTACTTC. Its translation: CSARLSYEQYF.

This clonotype was picked up many times. V is TRBV10-3 and J is TRBJ2-1; 8 bases agree with TRBD2. This CDR3 contains 12 residues. Looked up from germline, CDR1 is ENHRY and CDR2 is SYGVKD. The junction had 2 bases not matched to a gene; V was cut back by 5 bases and J by 8 bases. In nucleotides, the CDR3 is TGTGCCATCAGTAGCGGGAGTGATGAGCAGTTCTTC. It specifies CAISSGSDEQFF.

This clonotype was counted at least ten times. V gene TRBV5-1 combines with J gene TRBJ1-4, with D hard to call. The CDR3 runs to 15 residues. Germline CDR1 reads SGHRS; CDR2 reads YFSETQ. Trimming took 0 bases from V and 0 from J, leaving 6 bases between them. CDR3 protein: CASSLDSPTNEKLFF. The CDR3, as DNA: TGCGCCAGCAGCTTGGATTCCCCAACTAATGAAAAACTGTTTTTT. The full variable domain, completed using reference TRBV5-1 and TRBJ1-4, is KAGVTQTPRYLIKTRGQQVTLSCSPISGHRSVSWYQQTPGQGLQFLFEYFSETQRNKGNFPGRFSGRQFSNSRSEMNVSTLELGDSALYLCASSLDSPTNEKLFFGSGTQLSVL.

This clonotype was seen many times. CDR3 coding DNA: TGTGCCAGCATGTGGACAGCAGGGGATGAGCAGTTCTTC. It specifies CASMWTAGDEQFF. The V gene is TRBV5-6, the J gene TRBJ2-1; possible D gene TRBD1, 6 bases. The CDR3 consists of 13 residues. Germline V lookup: CDR1 SGHDT, CDR2 YYEEEE. The germline V and J ends were trimmed by 6 bases and 8 bases, with 15 bases remaining between them.

Many counts were recorded for this clonotype. The CDR3 here is CASSTQGQDYGYTF. The CDR3 region has the DNA TGTGCCAGCAGCACCCAGGGACAGGACTATGGCTACACCTTC. The chain joins TRBV7-9 to TRBJ1-2, with 8 nucleotides matching TRBD1. After removal of 5 bases from V and 3 bases from J, the junction contained 5 bases not matched to a gene. This CDR3 contains 14 residues. The germline V gene has CDR1 SEHNR and CDR2 FQNEAQ (reference sequence).

This clonotype was observed many times. This sequence joins TRBV10-2 and TRBJ1-2; D is perhaps TRBD1 (6 bases). From germline, CDR1 is WSHSY and CDR2 SAAADI. V was shortened by 2 bases and J by 4 bases, with 8 bases between the two germline ends. The CDR3 is 13 residues long. The CDR3, as DNA: TGCGCCAGCAGTGAGGTCAGGGGCTATGGCTACACCTTC. Its translation: CASSEVRGYGYTF.

About this clonotype itself: A much larger clone lies one base from this, so it may be a read error. The final CDR3 position lacks the conserved phenylalanine or tryptophan, pointing to a likely read error. The chain recombines TRBV6-2 or TRBV6-3 with TRBJ1-1, with TRBD1 as a possible D gene (5 bases). Trimming left V 5 bases short and J 4 bases short, with 11 bases between. Per germline, CDR1 MNHEY and CDR2 SVGEGT. The CDR3 consists of 13 residues. This chain's CDR3 is CASSNRQTTEAFL. The CDR3 DNA sequence: TGTGCCAGCAGTAACCGACAGACCACTGAAGCTTTCTTG.